This T cell receptor (beta chain) was recorded in a study of Ad26.COV2.S vaccination and SARS-CoV-2 variants. Documented treatment: some 20 received Ad26.COV2.S at low or high dose, single or two shots; about 5 received placebo; per-sample allocation not given. The investigators took samples on day 63 after the first vaccine or placebo injection. The protocol was immunoSEQ multiplex PCR, while the TCRdb copy is restricted to in-frame clones and leaves out a portion. The sample includes hundreds of thousands of clones, around 89% of them seen just once. Germline V gives CDR1 SGHDT, CDR2 YYEEEE. The CDR3 sequence is 12 residues long. Trimming removed 7 bases from V and 5 bases from J; junction bases left unmatched: 1.

The J gene is TRBJ1-4, the V gene TRBV5-6, with TRBD1 matching 8 bases. The material was peripheral blood, obtained in a trial of Ad26.COV2.S vaccine versus placebo. The source is a person aged 18-65 years who received the Ad26.COV2.S COVID-19 vaccine or a placebo. The CDR3 is CASRQGNEKLFF. The CDR3 region has the DNA TGTGCCAGCCGACAGGGGAATGAAAAACTGTTTTTT.